The 26 T cell receptor beta chains below all came from one sample that was sequenced in a study of cytomegalovirus exposure and HLA in healthy donors. Only in-frame clones appear in the TCRdb table, and some are missing; sequencing was by immunoSEQ multiplex PCR. This sample has about 180,000 clones; roughly 86% occur once, and the top ten carry approximately 2.5%. Specimen: PBMCs. These receptors were collected from a man between 18 and 35 years old in good health and CMV-seropositive.

This rearrangement joins TRBV4-3 to TRBJ2-1, with 9 bases lining up with TRBD1. The CDR3 has 15 amino acids. In germline, CDR1 is LGHNA, CDR2 YSLEER. The J segment lost 7 bases and the V segment lost 4 bases, leaving 8 bases of the junction unmatched. The CDR3 nucleotides are TGCGCCAGCAGCCGGAGGGGACAGGGTACAAATGAGCAGTTCTTC. It yields the protein CASSRRGQGTNEQFF.

This clone was recorded a few times. The DNA of the CDR3 is TGTGCCAGCAGCTTAGAATCCGGCAATCAGCCCCAGCATTTT. Translating it yields CASSLESGNQPQHF. This chain uses TRBV7-9 with TRBJ1-5, with D uncertain. Germline V CDR1 and CDR2: SEHNR, FQNEAQ (reference sequence). Trimming took 1 base from V and 2 from J, leaving 6 bases between them. This CDR3 spans 14 amino acids.

The chain joins TRBV9 to TRBJ1-1; D uncertain. Germline CDR1 reads SGDLS; CDR2 reads YYNGEE. The CDR3 has 13 residues. The V end was cut by 4 bases, the J end by 2 bases, with 9 bases between. The chain's CDR3 is CASSQDSNTEAFF. The CDR3 nucleotides read TGTGCCAGCAGCCAGGACTCTAACACTGAAGCTTTCTTT.

J is TRBJ2-7 and V is TRBV19, with TRBD1 as a possible D gene (6 bases). Germline assignment: CDR1 LNHDA and CDR2 SQIVND (reference sequence). V was pared by 5 bases and J by 4 bases, with 18 bases between. This CDR3 has 15 residues. The CDR3 coding sequence is TGTGCCAGTAGTGGCGCAGGGGCTGGGGGTTACGAGCAGTACTTC. It is translated as CASSGAGAGGYEQYF.

This sequence joins TRBV7-9 and TRBJ2-1; 9 nucleotides match TRBD2. CDR3 length equals 15 residues. The V gene's germline CDR1 is SEHNR and CDR2 FQNEAQ (reference sequence). The V segment lost 4 bases and the J segment 7 bases; nucleotides outside the gene matches: 8. CDR3 protein: CASSSIAGGGNEQFF. Here the CDR3 DNA reads TGTGCCAGCAGCTCGATCGCGGGAGGGGGTAATGAGCAGTTCTTC.

This rearrangement joins TRBV12-5 to TRBJ2-3, with a weak D call TRBD1 (5 bases). V shed 7 bases and J shed 6 bases, with 17 bases lying between them. The CDR3 covers 14 residues. Germline CDR1 LGHNT, CDR2 FRNRAP. The CDR3 region has the DNA TGTGCTAGTGCTAAGGAACAGGCTAGGGATACGCAGTATTTT. Translated: CASAKEQARDTQYF.

CDR3 bases: TGTGCCAGCAGCGCGTACCTTGGGGCGGATACGCAGTATTTT. Translated, it gives CASSAYLGADTQYF. The J gene is TRBJ2-3, the V gene TRBV9; D might be TRBD1 (5 bases). The CDR3 has 14 residues. V shed 3 bases and J shed 6 bases, with 14 bases lying between them. Germline CDR1 and CDR2: SGDLS and YYNGEE.

The J gene is TRBJ2-1, the V gene TRBV4-2; D perhaps matches TRBD1 (5 bases). V gave up 0 bases and J gave up 13 bases, with 10 bases separating them. There are 12 residues in the CDR3. Germline CDR1 reads LGHNA; CDR2 reads YNFKEQ. CDR3 sequence reads: CASSQEGTGQFF. The CDR3 region has the DNA TGTGCCAGCAGCCAAGAAGGTACAGGTCAGTTCTTC.

The chain is built from TRBV7-3 and TRBJ2-1, with TRBD2 as a possible D gene (6 bases). Germline V CDR1 and CDR2: SGHTA, FQGTGA. The CDR3 spans 15 residues. V lost 2 bases and J 1 base, leaving 9 bases between the germline ends. In nucleotides, the CDR3 is TGTGCCAGCAGCTTATACGGGGGTTCCTACAATGAGCAGTTCTTC. It specifies CASSLYGGSYNEQFF.

V gene TRBV7-2 combines with J gene TRBJ2-1, with D perhaps matching TRBD2 (6 bases). Per the germline V gene, CDR1 is SGHTA and CDR2 is FQGNSA. The CDR3 covers 16 residues. Trimming pared 0 bases from V and 6 bases from J, leaving 15 bases between. The CDR3 DNA is TGTGCCAGCAGCTTAGCGCTCGGCGGGAACCTCAATGAGCAGTTCTTC. This sequence encodes CASSLALGGNLNEQFF.

The chain uses TRBV11-1 and TRBJ2-3; 7 bases match TRBD2. The germline CDR1 and CDR2 sequences are SGHAT and FQDESV (reference sequence). There are 16 residues in the CDR3. V gave up 1 base and J gave up 2 bases; unmatched junction bases: 6. The CDR3 reads CASSLGWGGSTDTQYF. The CDR3 DNA follows: TGTGCCAGCAGCTTAGGATGGGGGGGATCCACAGATACGCAGTATTTT.

The V gene is TRBV2, the J gene TRBJ2-7, with D possibly TRBD1 on 5 matching bases. Trimming pared 11 bases from V and 7 bases from J, leaving 21 bases between. Germline loops: CDR1 SNHLY, CDR2 FYNNEI. The CDR3 contains 13 residues. The CDR3 sequence is CASRPHRYVEQYF. DNA of the CDR3: TGTGCCTCTCGCCCCCACAGGTATGTGGAGCAGTACTTC. Full variable domain (remainder filled in from reference TRBV2 and TRBJ2-7): EPEVTQTPSHQVTQMGQEVILRCVPISNHLYFYWYRQILGQKVEFLVSFYNNEISEKSEIFDDQFSVERPDGSNFTLKIRSTKLEDSAMYFCASRPHRYVEQYFGPGTRLTVT.

V gene TRBV6-1 combines with J gene TRBJ2-7; TRBD1 matches at 8 bases. Germline CDR1 and CDR2: MNHNS and SASEGT. V gave up 7 bases and J gave up 4 bases; unmatched junction bases: 9. CDR3 size: 14 residues. Here the CDR3 reads CASTGRQGAYEQYF. The DNA of the CDR3 is TGTGCCAGCACAGGCCGGCAGGGGGCTTACGAGCAGTACTTC.

This chain connects TRBV13 to TRBJ1-3, with D tentatively TRBD1 (5 bases). Deletions cut 5 bases from V and 2 bases from J, with 16 bases between. Per germline, CDR1 PRHDT and CDR2 FYEKMQ (reference sequence). The CDR3 extends over 16 amino acids. The CDR3 nucleotides are TGTGCCAGCAGCCTCGGAAGGGGAATACCTGGAAACACCATATATTTT. The encoded protein is CASSLGRGIPGNTIYF. Using reference TRBV13 and TRBJ1-3 for the parts outside the CDR3, the full variable domain is AAGVIQSPRHLIKEKRETATLKCYPIPRHDTVYWYQQGPGQDPQFLISFYEKMQSDKGSIPDRFSAQQFSDYHSELNMSSLELGDSALYFCASSLGRGIPGNTIYFGEGSWLTVV.

The V and J genes are TRBV2 and TRBJ1-4, with 8 bases fitting TRBD1. The V gene's germline CDR1 is SNHLY and CDR2 FYNNEI. The CDR3 contains 14 residues. V lost 4 bases, J lost 7 bases, and 5 bases stayed unmatched. Here the CDR3 DNA reads TGTGCCAGCAGTGGGACAGGGAGGGGTGAAAAACTGTTTTTT. Translated, it gives CASSGTGRGEKLFF.

This clone has a handful of counts. V usage is TRBV6-5 and J usage is TRBJ2-7, with TRBD1 matching 8 bases. The CDR3 runs 13 residues. Looked up from germline, CDR1 is MNHEY and CDR2 is SVGAGI. With 2 bases clipped from V and 3 bases from J, the junction kept 0 bases outside the gene matches. As DNA, the CDR3 is TGTGCCAGCAGTTACGACAGGGGCTACGAGCAGTACTTC. This codes for CASSYDRGYEQYF.

The chain is built from TRBV23-1 and TRBJ2-7; no definite D call. TRBV23-1 is known as an ORF, though its function is uncertain. The CDR3 totals 13 residues. V was pared by 3 bases and J by 0 bases, with 6 bases between. Here the CDR3 DNA reads TGCGCCAGCAGTCAGCGAGGCTCCTACGAGCAGTACTTC. This sequence encodes CASSQRGSYEQYF.

The chain employs TRBV18 and TRBJ2-5; 10 nucleotides line up with TRBD2. The CDR3 consists of 15 residues. J gave up 2 bases and V 4 bases, and 4 bases lay outside the gene matches. In germline, CDR1 is KGHSH, CDR2 LQKENI. The CDR3: CASSLLAGEQETQYF. The CDR3 region has the DNA TGTGCCAGCTCACTGCTAGCGGGGGAGCAAGAGACCCAGTACTTC.

V and J are TRBV15 and TRBJ1-1; weak D call: TRBD1 (5 bases). Trimming removed 7 bases at V and 0 bases at J, with 9 bases between. The germline CDR1 and CDR2 sequences are LNHNV and YYDKDF (reference sequence). The CDR3 contains 13 residues. The CDR3 bases are TGTGCCACCACCCTGGGGCTGAACACTGAAGCTTTCTTT. Amino acids: CATTLGLNTEAFF.

The table lists this clone with a few counts. V gene TRBV2 combines with J gene TRBJ2-7; TRBD2 might be the D (6 bases). Germline loops: CDR1 SNHLY, CDR2 FYNNEI. The CDR3 totals 14 residues. V lost 11 bases to trimming and J lost 1 base, with 18 bases between them. The CDR3 is CACALAGPSYEQYF. CDR3 sequence (DNA): TGTGCCTGTGCCCTGGCGGGACCTTCCTACGAGCAGTACTTC.

J is TRBJ2-1 and V is TRBV5-1, with D perhaps matching TRBD2 (5 bases). The CDR3 is 12 residues long. The V and J ends lost 3 bases and 10 bases respectively, with 11 bases between them. Germline loops: CDR1 SGHRS, CDR2 YFSETQ. This chain's CDR3 is CASSSQSGEQFF. CDR3 nucleotide sequence: TGCGCCAGCAGCTCTCAGTCGGGGGAGCAGTTCTTC.

This clone turned up a few times. V gene TRBV9 combines with J gene TRBJ1-5, with D tentatively TRBD1 (5 bases). This CDR3 is 13 amino acids long. Germline CDR1 is SGDLS and CDR2 is YYNGEE. The germline V and J ends were trimmed by 3 bases and 3 bases, with 7 bases remaining between them. Here the CDR3 reads CASSEGDNQPQHF. In DNA, the CDR3 is TGTGCCAGCAGCGAAGGGGACAATCAGCCCCAGCATTTT.

In this sample, this clone turned up a few times. The chain has TRBV27 and TRBJ2-7, with unresolved D. Germline values: CDR1 MNHEY, CDR2 SMNVEV (reference sequence). The CDR3 sequence is 11 residues long. V was shortened by 6 bases and J by 8 bases, with 11 bases between the two germline ends. The CDR3 region has the DNA TGTGCCAGCAGCTTTGGGCAGCAGCAGTACTTC. Amino acids: CASSFGQQQYF.

The chain links TRBV2 to TRBJ1-1; D possibly corresponds to TRBD1 (5 bases). Trimming removed 4 bases at V and 5 bases at J, with 11 bases between. This CDR3 has 13 amino acids. Germline CDR1 and CDR2: SNHLY and FYNNEI. CDR3 region: CASSGPPGTEAFF. CDR3 DNA: TGTGCCAGCAGTGGTCCTCCAGGGACTGAAGCTTTCTTT.

This clone was picked up one time. The rearrangement links TRBV5-6 to TRBJ1-2; possibly TRBD1 for D (5 bases). The germline V gene encodes CDR1 SGHDT and CDR2 YYEEEE. The CDR3 sequence is 17 residues long. With 4 bases removed from V and 0 bases from J, the gap between germline ends came to 19 bases. The CDR3 here is CASSGRELGWTNYGYTF. The CDR3 DNA reads TGTGCCAGCAGCGGCAGGGAATTAGGGTGGACTAACTATGGCTACACCTTC. Looking up the rest from reference TRBV5-6 and TRBJ1-2 gives the full variable domain: DAGVTQSPTHLIKTRGQQVTLRCSPKSGHDTVSWYQQALGQGPQFIFQYYEEEERQRGNFPDRFSGHQFPNYSSELNVNALLLGDSALYLCASSGRELGWTNYGYTFGSGTRLTVV.

This chain joins TRBV6-5 and TRBJ2-5; 7 bases agree with TRBD2. The CDR3 covers 15 residues. The germline CDR1 and CDR2 sequences are MNHEY and SVGAGI. Trimming cost V 0 bases and J 5 bases; bases outside gene matches: 6. The CDR3 here is CASSYSGGSGETQYF. CDR3 DNA sequence: TGTGCCAGCAGTTACTCGGGAGGGTCCGGGGAGACCCAGTACTTC.